This is a list of T cell receptor beta chains from one sample in a study of vaccination effects on CD4 cells after COVID-19. Their target antigens are unknown. Repertoires were generated with immunoSEQ multiplex PCR, while TCRdb's copy carries only in-frame clones and drops some. The sample shows some 60,000 clones, about 72% of them seen only once. The input for sequencing was CD4+ T cells from PBMCs cultured with HCoV-NL63 spike peptides, taken before COVID-19 vaccination. Receptors originate from a human donor who received a COVID-19 vaccine. The CDR3 runs from the conserved cysteine through the conserved F or W. Each record gives: D gene, J gene, V gene, clone size, CDR3 DNA, CDR3 protein. D genes are given only for firm matches. The size of a clone is reported for some rows only, either as once, few or many, or as a class for expanded clones.

NA | TRBJ2-5 | TRBV15 | NA | TGTGCCACCAGCAGAGACAACCAAGAGACCCAGTACTTC | CATSRDNQETQYF
NA | TRBJ2-3 | TRBV5-6 | NA | TGTGCCAGCAGCTTAGGGGGGGGTGCTACGCAGTATTTT | CASSLGGGATQYF
TRBD1 | TRBJ1-4 | TRBV6-5 | few | TGTGCCAGCAGCAAGGACAGGGGGAATGAAAAACTGTTTTTT | CASSKDRGNEKLFF
NA | TRBJ2-3 | TRBV19 | NA | TGTGCCAGTAGTATAGGGGGTAGCACAGATACGCAGTATTTT | CASSIGGSTDTQYF
TRBD1 | TRBJ2-3 | TRBV29-1 | once | TGCAGCGCCAGGACAGGTTTGGTCTCAGATACGCAGTATTTT | CSARTGLVSDTQYF
NA | TRBJ1-5 | TRBV19 | NA | TGTGCCACAAAGACAGACTCATATCAGCCCCAGCATTTT | CATKTDSYQPQHF
NA | TRBJ1-5 | TRBV5-1 | NA | TGCGCCAGCAGCTTGAGCGGGTATAGCAATCAGCCCCAGCATTTT | CASSLSGYSNQPQHF
NA | TRBJ1-1 | TRBV4-3 | NA | TGCGCCAGCAGCCAGAAGGGGCAAGGCACTGAAGCTTTCTTT | CASSQKGQGTEAFF
TRBD1 | TRBJ2-3 | TRBV2 | NA | TGTGCCAGCAGGAAAACAGGGGGGAGCGCAGATACGCAGTATTTT | CASRKTGGSADTQYF
NA | TRBJ2-5 | TRBV9 | NA | TGTGCCAGCAGCGTATCCGGGGGCCCAGAGGAGACCCAGTACTTC | CASSVSGGPEETQYF
NA | TRBJ1-2 | TRBV2 | NA | TGTGCCAGCAGTGAGCTGGGGCAGGCGATCTTC | CASSELGQAIF
NA | TRBJ1-1 | TRBV19 | few | TGTGCCAGTAGGACCCAGGGGTTGAACACTGAAGCTTTCTTT | CASRTQGLNTEAFF
NA | TRBJ2-6 | TRBV7-3 | few | TGTGCCAGCAGCTTAACGGAAAATGGGGCCAACGTCCTGACTTTC | CASSLTENGANVLTF
TRBD1 | TRBJ2-1 | TRBV10-1 | NA | TGCGCCAGCAGCCCACGGCCGACCCGGGACAGGGATTTAGTAAATGAGCAGTTCTTC | CASSPRPTRDRDLVNEQFF
NA | TRBJ1-1 | TRBV5-6 | NA | TGTGCCAGCAGCGTGGGACCGCTATCTGAAGCTTTCTTT | CASSVGPLSEAFF
NA | TRBJ2-2 | TRBV2 | NA | TGTGCCAGCAGTGTAACCGGGGAGCTGTTTTTT | CASSVTGELFF
NA | TRBJ2-2 | TRBV6-1 | NA | TGTGCCAGCAGTGAATCTCTGGAGGGGACTGGCGGGGAGCTGTTTTTT | CASSESLEGTGGELFF
NA | TRBJ1-5 | TRBV5-1 | NA | TGCGCCAGCAGCGCGGACGGTTATAGCAATCAGCCCCAGCATTTT | CASSADGYSNQPQHF
NA | TRBJ2-1 | TRBV10-3 | NA | TGTGCCATCAGTGAGTCAGCCTACAATGAGCAGTTCTTC | CAISESAYNEQFF
NA | TRBJ1-1 | TRBV3-1/TRBV3-2 | NA | TGTGCCAGCAGCCCCTCGGCCACGAACACTGAAGCTTTCTTT | CASSPSATNTEAFF
NA | TRBJ2-5 | TRBV19 | NA | TGTGCCACTTCGCGTGGCAGAGGAGAGACCCAGTACTTC | CATSRGRGETQYF
TRBD2 | TRBJ2-5 | TRBV5-1 | NA | TGCGCCAGCAGCTTTGCCTGGTCGGGGGGGCAAGAGACCCAGTACTTC | CASSFAWSGGQETQYF
NA | TRBJ2-1 | TRBV7-2 | once | TGTGCCAGCAGCTTACGGGGCGTAGATGAGCAGTTCTTC | CASSLRGVDEQFF
NA | TRBJ2-5 | TRBV6-4 | once | TGTGCCAGCAGTGACTTCGGTGGTAGCTCCCCTGAGACCCAGTACTTC | CASSDFGGSSPETQYF
NA | TRBJ2-5 | TRBV2 | NA | TGTGCCAGCATGCAGGAGACCCAGTACTTC | CASMQETQYF
NA | TRBJ1-2 | TRBV29-1 | once | TGCAGCGTTTCTGAGAAGGACAACTATGGCTACACCTTC | CSVSEKDNYGYTF
NA | TRBJ2-1 | TRBV4-3 | NA | TGCGCCAGCAGCCCCTTTTCTGCCTTCTACAATGAGCAGTTCTTC | CASSPFSAFYNEQFF
NA | TRBJ2-5 | TRBV28 | NA | TGTGCCAGCAGTCCCCTAGCAGAGCCTCAAGAGACCCAGTACTTC | CASSPLAEPQETQYF
TRBD2 | TRBJ2-1 | TRBV7-2 | NA | TGTGCCAGCAGCGCGAAACTAGCGGGAGAATACAATGAGCAGTTCTTC | CASSAKLAGEYNEQFF